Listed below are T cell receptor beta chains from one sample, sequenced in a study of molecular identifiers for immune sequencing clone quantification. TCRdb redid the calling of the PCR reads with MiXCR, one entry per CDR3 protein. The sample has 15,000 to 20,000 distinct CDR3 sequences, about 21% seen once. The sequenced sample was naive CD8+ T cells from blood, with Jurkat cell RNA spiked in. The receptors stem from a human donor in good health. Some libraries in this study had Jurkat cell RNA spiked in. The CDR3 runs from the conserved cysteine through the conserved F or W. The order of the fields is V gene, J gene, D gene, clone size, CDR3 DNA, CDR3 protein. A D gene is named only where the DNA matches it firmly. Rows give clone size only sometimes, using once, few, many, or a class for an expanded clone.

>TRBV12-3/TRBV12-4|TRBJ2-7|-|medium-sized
TGTGCCAGCAGTAAAGACATTTACGAGCAGTACTTC
CASSKDIYEQYF
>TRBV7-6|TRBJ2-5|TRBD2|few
TGTGCCAGCAGCTTAGAGGCTAGCGGGGGGTGGACCCAGTACTTC
CASSLEASGGWTQYF
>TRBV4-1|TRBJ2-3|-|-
TGCGCCGTGGCGAGGGTGGGACTGGCAGATACGCAGTATTTT
CAVARVGLADTQYF
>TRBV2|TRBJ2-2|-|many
TGTGCCAGCAGTGAAGCCCCCGGGACGGCGAACACCGGGGAGCTGTTTTTT
CASSEAPGTANTGELFF
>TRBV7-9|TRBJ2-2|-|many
TGTGCCAGCAGCTCTTGGGGCACCGGGGAGCTGTTTTTT
CASSSWGTGELFF
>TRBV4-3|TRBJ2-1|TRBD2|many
TGCGCCAGCAGCCAAGGACTAGCGGGAGTACTCAGTGAGCAGTTCTTC
CASSQGLAGVLSEQFF
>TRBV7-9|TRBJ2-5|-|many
TGTGCCAGCAGCGGGAAAGGGGAAGAGACCCAGTACTTC
CASSGKGEETQYF
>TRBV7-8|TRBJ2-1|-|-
TGTGCCAGCAGCTTAACCTACTACGGTGGGGCCCCTTACAATGAGCAGTTCTTC
CASSLTYYGGAPYNEQFF
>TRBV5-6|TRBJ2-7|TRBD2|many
TGTGCCAGCAGCCTAGCGGGAGGTAGGGACGAGCAGTACTTC
CASSLAGGRDEQYF
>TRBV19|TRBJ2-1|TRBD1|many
TGTGCCAGTAGTATAGTGGGACAGTCCTACAATGAGCAGTTCTTC
CASSIVGQSYNEQFF
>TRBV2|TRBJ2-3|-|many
TGTGCCGGAGCCCCCGGGACGACTAGCACAGATACGCAGTATTTT
CAGAPGTTSTDTQYF
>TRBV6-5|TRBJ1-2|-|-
TGTGCCAGCAGTGGGGGAGGACTTCAGGCCTATGGCTACACCTTC
CASSGGGLQAYGYTF
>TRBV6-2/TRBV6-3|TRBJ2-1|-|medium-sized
TGTGCCAGCAGTTCCTTTGCGAGTAGGGATGAGCAGTTCTTC
CASSSFASRDEQFF
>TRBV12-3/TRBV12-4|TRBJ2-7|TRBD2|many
TGTGCCAGCAGTCCGGGGGGGGGCGGAAGCTCCTACGAGCAGTACTTC
CASSPGGGGSSYEQYF
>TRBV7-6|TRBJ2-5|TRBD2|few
TGTGCCAGCAGCCGACTAGCGGGAGGGCCTTTATACCAAGAGACCCAGTACTTC
CASSRLAGGPLYQETQYF
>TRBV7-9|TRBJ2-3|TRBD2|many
TGTGCCAGCAGCTTAGTGTTAGCGGGAAGAGATACGCAGTATTTT
CASSLVLAGRDTQYF
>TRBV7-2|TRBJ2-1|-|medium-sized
TGTGCCAGCAGCTTCGGCCTAGTCTCCTACAATGAGCAGTTCTTC
CASSFGLVSYNEQFF
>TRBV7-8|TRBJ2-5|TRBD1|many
TGTGCCAGCAGCTTTTCAGGGGGATTTGAGACCCAGTACTTC
CASSFSGGFETQYF
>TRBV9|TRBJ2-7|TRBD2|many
TGTGCCAGCAGCGTAGGTCTAGCGGGAGACGAGCAGTACTTC
CASSVGLAGDEQYF
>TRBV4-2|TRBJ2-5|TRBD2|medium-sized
TGTGCCAGCAGCCAAGAGGCTAGCGGGAAAGAGACCCAGTACTTC
CASSQEASGKETQYF
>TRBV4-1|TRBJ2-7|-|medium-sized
TGCGCCAGCAGCCAACCGCTTGCGGGCTACGAGCAGTACTTC
CASSQPLAGYEQYF
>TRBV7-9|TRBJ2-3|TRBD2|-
TGTGCCAGCAGCACGCTACTAGCGGGAGTGGCAGATACGCAGTATTTT
CASSTLLAGVADTQYF